This TCR beta chain was sequenced for a study of control samples from healthy donors and cancer patients. The repertoire was sequenced with immunoSEQ multiplex PCR; TCRdb's copy has only in-frame clones and lacks some. The sample holds roughly 130,000 clones, 91% seen once. Germline CDR1 is GTSNPN and CDR2 is SVGIG (reference sequence). The CDR3 extends over 15 amino acids. V lost 3 bases, J lost 2 bases, and 16 bases lay in between. The chain carries TRBV30 and TRBJ1-1; possibly TRBD1 for D (5 bases). The sequenced sample consisted of blood. The receptor was isolated from a man between 18 and 29 years old in good health. The CDR3 nucleotides read TGTGCCTGGAGCGTAAAGACAGTTAATAACACTGAAGCTTTCTTT. Amino acid sequence: CAWSVKTVNNTEAFF. Full variable domain (rest looked up from reference TRBV30 and TRBJ1-1): SQTIHQWPATLVQPVGSPLSLECTVEGTSNPNLYWYRQAAGRGLQLLFYSVGIGQISSEVPQNLSASRPQDRQFILSSKKLLLSDSGFYLCAWSVKTVNNTEAFFGQGTRLTVV.